Listed below are T cell receptor beta chains from one sample, sequenced in a study of metastatic and nonmetastatic thyroid tumors. TCRdb reprocessed the PCR reads via MiXCR. Of 36,000 or so clones listed, about 33% are singletons. The specimen was tumor tissue. All receptors come from a female donor with papillary thyroid cancer or a benign thyroid nodule (not recorded which). Some clones in this sample may be carry-over from other donors' samples. Both conserved end residues are trimmed from each CDR3.

>TRBV27|TRBJ2-1
ASSPFQGGEQF
>TRBV20-1|TRBJ2-7
SARDGGLAQREQY
>TRBV28|TRBJ1-2
ASSFSTGNYGYT
>TRBV27|TRBJ1-2
ASSFNSDLLGDYGYT
>TRBV6-2/TRBV6-3|TRBJ2-3
ASSDLLAGGYTQY
>TRBV27|TRBJ2-1
ASSLPSGGGYNEQF
>TRBV20-1|TRBJ2-1
SARDELANYNEQF
>TRBV20-1|TRBJ2-1
SARDLGGRNEQF
>TRBV5-1|TRBJ2-2
ASSLVGQVLEVTGELF
>TRBV20-1|TRBJ2-3
SADRLAGGTDTQY
>TRBV7-3|TRBJ2-2
ASSSGQNTGELF